The rows below give T cell receptor beta chains drawn from one sample of a study of blood T cell dynamics during melanoma immunotherapy. Only in-frame clones appear in the TCRdb table, and some are missing; sequencing was by immunoSEQ multiplex PCR. Found here are 5,900 or so clones, approximately 85% of them singletons; the top ten hold 1.5% to 2%. Here the sequenced sample was blood, taken from a patient treated with checkpoint blockade. Receptors originate from a human donor with melanoma. Both conserved end residues are part of each CDR3. The D gene is left open where the match is weak. Only some rows state a clone size, as once, few, many or a class for expanded clones.

clone_size j_call d_call v_call cdr3_aa cdr3_nt
. TRBJ2-7 TRBD1 TRBV29-1 CSAGQGYEQYF TGCAGCGCCGGACAGGGGTACGAGCAGTACTTC
. TRBJ2-1 TRBD2 TRBV11-2 CASSFSGAYLSSYNEQFF TGTGCCAGCAGCTTTAGCGGGGCGTACCTTAGCTCCTACAATGAGCAGTTCTTC
. TRBJ2-7 . TRBV6-6 CASSYPGSYEQYF TGTGCCAGCAGTTACCCAGGAAGCTACGAGCAGTACTTC
. TRBJ2-7 . TRBV5-1 CASRLWGTTSYEQYF TGCGCCAGCAGGTTGTGGGGGACCACTTCCTACGAGCAGTACTTC
. TRBJ2-7 . TRBV9 CASSVGGHSSYEQYF TGTGCCAGCAGCGTAGGAGGTCACAGTTCCTACGAGCAGTACTTC
. TRBJ1-1 TRBD1 TRBV7-9 CASSSYVGQGNTEAFF TGTGCCAGCAGCTCATACGTCGGACAGGGTAACACTGAAGCTTTCTTT
. TRBJ2-1 TRBD2 TRBV7-2 CASSRAGGGEQFF TGTGCCAGCAGCCGGGCGGGGGGCGGTGAGCAGTTCTTC
once TRBJ2-5 . TRBV7-9 CASSLAGLETQYF TGTGCCAGCAGCTTAGCAGGGTTAGAGACCCAGTACTTC
once TRBJ2-5 . TRBV19 CASSQFSQSQETQYF TGTGCCAGTAGTCAGTTCAGTCAGAGCCAAGAGACCCAGTACTTC
. TRBJ2-7 . TRBV27 CASSKTGPYEQYF TGTGCCAGCAGTAAAACTGGTCCCTACGAGCAGTACTTC
. TRBJ1-2 TRBD1 TRBV7-2 CASSLVFNRGYGYTF TGTGCCAGCAGCTTAGTTTTTAACAGGGGGTATGGCTACACCTTC
. TRBJ1-2 . TRBV28 CASSPPYLRRGYTF TGTGCCAGCAGCCCCCCTTATTTGAGGCGTGGCTACACCTTC
. TRBJ2-7 . TRBV19 CASSIGSGREQYF TGTGCCAGTAGTATCGGGTCGGGGCGAGAGCAGTACTTC
. TRBJ1-1 . TRBV4-2 CASSQDGDLEAFF TGTGCCAGCAGCCAAGATGGAGACCTTGAAGCTTTCTTT
. TRBJ1-3 . TRBV5-6 CASSAYRYEASGNTIYF TGTGCCAGCAGCGCGTACAGGTACGAGGCTTCCGGAAACACCATATATTTT
. TRBJ2-3 . TRBV27 CASSPGGASTDTQYF TGTGCCAGCAGCCCAGGCGGGGCTAGCACAGATACGCAGTATTTT
. TRBJ2-3 . TRBV9 CALRGDTQYF TGTGCCTTAAGGGGGGATACGCAGTATTTT
. TRBJ1-2 . TRBV7-3 CASSLGGAGGYTF TGTGCCAGCAGCTTAGGGGGGGCTGGAGGCTACACCTTC
. TRBJ2-3 . TRBV27 CASSLFDPQITDTQYF TGTGCCAGCAGTTTATTCGATCCTCAAATCACAGATACGCAGTATTTT
. TRBJ2-6 . TRBV11-2 CASSLGSTGANVLTF TGTGCCAGCAGCTTAGGAAGTACTGGGGCCAACGTCCTGACTTTC
few TRBJ1-6 . TRBV19 CASRQSQSIRGPLHF TGTGCCAGTAGACAAAGCCAGAGCATTCGAGGACCCCTCCACTTT
. TRBJ1-1 . TRBV4-2 CASSQTANTEAFF TGTGCCAGCAGCCAGACAGCGAACACTGAAGCTTTCTTT
. TRBJ2-7 . TRBV14 CASSPAGTAYEQYF TGTGCCAGCAGCCCCGCGGGGACAGCTTACGAGCAGTACTTC
. TRBJ1-1 . TRBV7-2 CASSPGWRTEAFF TGTGCCAGCAGCCCTGGGTGGCGGACTGAAGCTTTCTTT
. TRBJ2-3 . TRBV29-1 CSVVLGGTDTQYF TGCAGCGTTGTACTGGGGGGCACAGATACGCAGTATTTT
. TRBJ2-1 TRBD1 TRBV2 CASRAGQGLNEQFF TGTGCCAGCAGAGCGGGACAGGGGCTTAATGAGCAGTTCTTC
. TRBJ2-5 . TRBV6-5 CASSYAGTGENTQYF TGTGCCAGCAGTTACGCCGGGACTGGGGAGAATACCCAGTACTTC
. TRBJ2-4 TRBD1 TRBV4-2 CASSQATGVEGNIQYF TGTGCCAGCAGCCAAGCGACAGGGGTTGAGGGAAACATTCAGTACTTC
. TRBJ2-7 TRBD1 TRBV2 CASSGDRVGDEQYF TGTGCCAGCAGTGGGGACAGGGTAGGCGACGAGCAGTACTTC
. TRBJ2-6 . TRBV4-2 CASSQDPGDGANVLTF TGTGCCAGCAGCCAAGATCCGGGGGATGGGGCCAACGTCCTGACTTTC
once TRBJ2-5 . TRBV11-2 CASSFYNSQETQYF TGTGCCAGCAGCTTTTACAACAGCCAAGAGACCCAGTACTTC
. TRBJ2-5 TRBD2 TRBV7-6 CASSSAGVGGGQETQYF TGTGCCAGCAGCTCGGCCGGCGTCGGGGGAGGGCAAGAGACCCAGTACTTC
. TRBJ1-2 . TRBV27 CASSTRTYYGYTF TGTGCCAGCTCAACAAGGACCTACTATGGCTACACCTTC
. TRBJ2-5 . TRBV7-2 CASSLDAGRETQYF TGTGCCAGCAGCTTGGACGCCGGTCGGGAGACCCAGTACTTC
. TRBJ1-1 . TRBV9 CASSEFPNTEAFF TGTGCCAGCAGCGAGTTTCCGAACACTGAAGCTTTCTTT
. TRBJ2-5 . TRBV6-5 CAIEVRGMWEQYF TGTGCCATCGAGGTGAGGGGGATGTGGGAGCAGTACTTC
. TRBJ1-1 . TRBV27 CASRPGPGAANTEAFF TGTGCCAGCAGGCCCGGGCCCGGGGCCGCTAACACTGAAGCTTTCTTT
. TRBJ2-2 TRBD2 TRBV5-1 CASSPRIRLGLAVSTGELFF TGCGCCAGCAGCCCCCGGATCAGGTTGGGACTAGCGGTGAGCACCGGGGAGCTGTTTTTT
. TRBJ1-5 . TRBV5-4 CASSLRPGWDQPQHF TGTGCCAGCAGCTTGCGTCCGGGGTGGGATCAGCCCCAGCATTTT
. TRBJ2-1 . TRBV7-9 CASSTLSMSYNEQFF TGTGCCAGCAGCACTCTTAGCATGTCCTACAATGAGCAGTTCTTC
. TRBJ2-3 TRBD2 TRBV25-1 CASSAPLAGVADTQYF TGTGCCAGCAGTGCACCACTAGCGGGGGTTGCAGATACGCAGTATTTT
. TRBJ1-2 TRBD1 TRBV7-2 CASSLTGGGYGYTF TGTGCCAGCAGCTTGACAGGGGGCGGCTATGGCTACACCTTC
. TRBJ1-6 . TRBV5-5 CASSLEGQEVSPLHF TGTGCCAGCAGCTTGGAGGGGCAGGAGGTTTCACCCCTCCACTTT
. TRBJ2-2 . TRBV7-8 CASSLGRNTGELFF TGTGCCAGCAGCTTAGGGCGGAACACCGGGGAGCTGTTTTTT
. TRBJ2-5 . TRBV7-9 CASSLVQGWNQETQYF TGTGCCAGCAGCTTAGTCCAGGGCTGGAACCAAGAGACCCAGTACTTC
. TRBJ1-1 . TRBV2 CASSDLGAGTEAFF TGTGCCAGCAGTGATTTGGGGGCTGGGACTGAAGCTTTCTTT
. TRBJ1-1 . TRBV7-9 CASSLVSEAFF TGTGCCAGCAGCTTAGTGTCTGAAGCTTTCTTT
. TRBJ2-3 . TRBV14 CASSQGRQTTQYF TGTGCCAGCAGCCAAGGTAGACAGACTACGCAGTATTTT
. TRBJ2-7 . TRBV10-3 CAISSGAAEQYF TGTGCCATCAGTTCCGGGGCTGCCGAGCAGTACTTC
. TRBJ2-2 TRBD2 TRBV7-2 CASSFFSGGVTGELFF TGTGCCAGCAGCTTTTTCAGCGGGGGGGTCACCGGGGAGCTGTTTTTT
. TRBJ2-2 . TRBV6-1 CASSPSGVGELFF TGTGCCAGCAGCCCCTCGGGGGTCGGGGAGCTGTTTTTT
. TRBJ2-2 . TRBV6-4 CASSPTDGPGELFF TGTGCCAGCAGCCCCACCGATGGGCCCGGGGAGCTGTTTTTT
. TRBJ2-3 . TRBV5-6 CASSSKGGAVADTQYF TGTGCCAGCAGCTCCAAGGGGGGGGCCGTCGCAGATACGCAGTATTTT
. TRBJ2-5 TRBD1 TRBV7-9 CASSFKGSKRDRGQETQYF TGTGCCAGCAGCTTCAAAGGAAGTAAAAGGGACAGGGGGCAGGAGACCCAGTACTTC